This entry describes one TCR beta chain. This sample was taken from a study of siplizumab effects on memory and regulatory T cells. Assay used: immunoSEQ multiplex PCR; TCRdb lists only in-frame clones, some missing. Of about 97,000 clones listed, roughly 91% are singletons. This CDR3 has 15 residues. From germline, CDR1 is MDHEN and CDR2 SYDVKM. Trimming cost V 5 bases and J 8 bases, with 22 bases left between them. The clonotype originates from a human donor in good health. This rearrangement joins TRBV28 to TRBJ2-7; possibly TRBD1 or TRBD2 for D (5 bases each). Sequencing used non-Treg CD4+ T cells sorted from blood. Here the CDR3 DNA reads TGTGCCAGCAGTCTCTCCTCGACAGTGACTACGAAGCAGTACTTC. This codes for CASSLSSTVTTKQYF.